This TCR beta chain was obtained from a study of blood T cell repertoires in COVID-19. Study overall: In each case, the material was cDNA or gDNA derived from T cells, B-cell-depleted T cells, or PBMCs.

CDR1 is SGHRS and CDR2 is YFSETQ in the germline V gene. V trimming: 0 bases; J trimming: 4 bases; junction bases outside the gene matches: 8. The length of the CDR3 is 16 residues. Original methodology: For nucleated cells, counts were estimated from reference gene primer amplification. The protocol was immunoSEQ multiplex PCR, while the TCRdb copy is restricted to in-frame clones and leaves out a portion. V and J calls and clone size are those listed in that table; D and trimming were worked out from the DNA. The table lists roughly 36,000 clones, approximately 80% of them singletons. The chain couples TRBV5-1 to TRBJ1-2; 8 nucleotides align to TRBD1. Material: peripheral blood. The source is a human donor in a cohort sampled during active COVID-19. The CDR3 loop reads CASSLVARGQGYGYTF. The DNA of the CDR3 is TGCGCCAGCAGCTTGGTAGCCAGGGGGCAGGGCTATGGCTACACCTTC. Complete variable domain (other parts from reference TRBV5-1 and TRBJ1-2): KAGVTQTPRYLIKTRGQQVTLSCSPISGHRSVSWYQQTPGQGLQFLFEYFSETQRNKGNFPGRFSGRQFSNSRSEMNVSTLELGDSALYLCASSLVARGQGYGYTFGSGTRLTVV.